This T cell receptor (beta chain) originates from a study of T cells in women clearing cervical HPV infection. Across the whole study: HLA type could not be excluded as a confounder.

Average input was around 1,200 ng genomic DNA for immunoSEQ TCR beta CDR3 amplification. Measured with immunoSEQ multiplex PCR; TCRdb has only the in-frame clones, and not every one. The sample's table shows some 39,000 clones. Notes on this clone: The antigen is not known. The CDR3 end falls 3 residues outside the read, so it is completed with the germline J gene.

MY09/MY11 PCR detected cervical HPV DNA; dot-blot assigned genotypes. This CDR3 has 14 residues. From germline, CDR1 is MNHNS and CDR2 SASEGT. Trimming removed 2 bases from V and 6 bases from J; junction bases left unmatched: 7. Broader study findings: Repertoire richness, not evenness, was significantly elevated in CIN3+ cases versus controls.

This clonotype was sampled from a woman between 18 and 69 years old with a cervical HPV16 infection that either progressed to CIN3+ or cleared (not recorded which). The rearrangement links TRBV6-1 to TRBJ2-7; 7 bases fit TRBD2. The sequenced material came from blood buffy coat. CDR3: CASSERSAGAEQYF. Incomplete CDR3 DNA: TGTGCCAGCAGTGAACGTTCGGCGGGAGCCGAG.